The T cell receptor (beta chain) described here comes from a study of blood T cell repertoires in COVID-19. Per the study methods: Reference gene primer amplification gave nucleated cell count estimates. The method was immunoSEQ multiplex PCR; TCRdb's version includes in-frame clones alone and lacks a portion of them. V and J calls and clone size are given by that table; D and trimming were obtained from the DNA. The table lists about 150,000 clones, 75% to 90% of them singletons. CDR3 length: 13 amino acids. V lost 7 bases and J lost 0, with 9 bases in between. CDR1 is PRHDT and CDR2 is FYEKMQ in the germline V gene (reference sequence).

This clonotype was obtained from a human donor in a cohort sampled during active COVID-19. This chain uses TRBV13 with TRBJ1-2, with D unclear. The sample was peripheral blood. The CDR3 nucleotides read TGTGCCAGCAAGAGATTCACTAACTATGGCTACACCTTC. Residues: CASKRFTNYGYTF.